This passage covers 19 T cell receptor beta chains from one sample sequenced in a study of cytomegalovirus exposure and HLA in healthy donors. A multiplex PCR was run with 60 Vbeta primers and 13 Jbeta primers. Produced via immunoSEQ multiplex PCR; TCRdb's table is partial and in-frame only. The top ten clones hold almost 3% of a sample with 100,000 to 150,000 clones, roughly 82% of them seen once. Sequenced material: PBMCs. Receptor source: a woman in her late teens or twenties in good health and CMV-seropositive.

This sequence joins TRBV18 and TRBJ1-2; 10 nucleotides line up with TRBD1. The V and J ends lost 1 base and 3 bases, in that order; junction bases with no gene match: 5. Looked up from germline, CDR1 is KGHSH and CDR2 is LQKENI. This CDR3 is 16 amino acids long. The CDR3 loop reads CASSPQGQGNYYGYTF. The CDR3 DNA follows: TGTGCCAGCTCACCACAGGGACAGGGGAACTACTATGGCTACACCTTC. Full variable domain (remainder filled in from reference TRBV18 and TRBJ1-2): NAGVMQNPRHLVRRRGQEARLRCSPMKGHSHVYWYRQLPEEGLKFMVYLQKENIIDESGMPKERFSAEFPKEGPSILRIQQVVRGDSAAYFCASSPQGQGNYYGYTFGSGTRLTVV.

The chain carries TRBV10-2 and TRBJ2-2, with D perhaps matching TRBD2 (6 bases). Trimming cost V 0 bases and J 6 bases, with 11 bases left between them. CDR3 length: 15 amino acids. Germline lookup yields CDR1 WSHSY and CDR2 SAAADI. DNA for the CDR3: TGCGCCAGCAGTGAGTCAGGAACGGGGGCCGGGGAGCTGTTTTTT. Translating gives CASSESGTGAGELFF.

The rearrangement uses TRBV6-5 and TRBJ1-6, with 9 bases fitting TRBD1. The CDR3 consists of 14 residues. V lost 4 bases to trimming and J lost 8 bases; unmatched junction nucleotides: 3. CDR1 is MNHEY, CDR2 SVGAGI, per germline. Here the CDR3 reads CASSLDRGDSPLHF. The CDR3, as DNA: TGTGCCAGCAGTTTGGACAGGGGTGATTCACCCCTCCACTTT.

J is TRBJ2-1 and V is TRBV7-3; TRBD2 matches at 8 bases. This CDR3 contains 17 residues. Germline CDR1 and CDR2: SGHTA and FQGTGA. V gave up 2 bases and J gave up 8 bases; unmatched junction bases: 14. DNA for the CDR3: TGTGCCAGCAGCTTAGCGCCGGGACTAGGAGGGAAGGATGAGCAGTTCTTC. This translates into CASSLAPGLGGKDEQFF.

This clone was recorded only once. The rearrangement links TRBV10-3 to TRBJ1-4; 8 nucleotides line up with TRBD1. The V and J ends lost 10 bases and 5 bases, in that order; junction bases with no gene match: 6. The CDR3 sequence is 13 residues long. Germline V gene data show CDR1 as ENHRY and CDR2 as SYGVKD. The DNA for the CDR3 is TGTGCCACTCGACAGGGGATGAATGAAAAACTGTTTTTT. Translation: CATRQGMNEKLFF.

The rearrangement links TRBV5-1 to TRBJ1-1; weak D call: TRBD1 (6 bases). V lost 0 bases, J lost 4 bases, and 7 bases lay in between. There are 13 residues in the CDR3. Germline CDR1 reads SGHRS; CDR2 reads YFSETQ. CDR3 in amino acids: CASSLVGATEAFF. Here the CDR3 DNA reads TGCGCCAGCAGCTTGGTGGGGGCCACTGAAGCTTTCTTT.

The DNA for the CDR3 is TGCGCCAGCAGCCTCTATAGCGGGGCGGATGAGCAGTTCTTC. Residues: CASSLYSGADEQFF. The V and J genes are TRBV4-1 and TRBJ2-1; 8 bases line up with TRBD2. J was trimmed by 8 bases and V by 4 bases; bases with no gene match: 7. This CDR3 region has 14 residues. The germline CDR1 and CDR2 sequences are MGHRA and YSYEKL.

The gene calls are TRBV5-4 and TRBJ2-3, with 11 nucleotides matching TRBD2. From germline, CDR1 is SGHNT and CDR2 YYREEE (reference sequence). The CDR3 is 15 amino acids. J was trimmed by 7 bases and V by 4 bases; bases with no gene match: 8. As DNA, the CDR3 is TGTGCCAGCAGCCCTAATAGCGGGGGGGCAAATACGCAGTATTTT. It translates to CASSPNSGGANTQYF.

This clone was seen a few times. The chain couples TRBV7-9 to TRBJ2-5; D may be TRBD1 (5 bases). Germline loops: CDR1 SEHNR, CDR2 FQNEAQ (reference sequence). Trimming stripped 0 bases from V and 1 base from J, with 6 bases between. The CDR3 spans 14 residues. The CDR3, as DNA: TGTGCCAGCAGCTTAGCTGGGGCCCAAGAGACCCAGTACTTC. Its protein is CASSLAGAQETQYF.

The rearrangement links TRBV7-6 to TRBJ2-7; D possibly corresponds to TRBD1 (5 bases). This CDR3 spans 14 amino acids. V gave up 5 bases and J gave up 1 base, with 12 bases separating them. The germline V gene encodes CDR1 SGHVS and CDR2 FNYEAQ. The DNA of the CDR3 is TGTGCCAGCAGCCCCCCAGACAGATCCTACGAGCAGTACTTC. It yields the protein CASSPPDRSYEQYF.

The J gene is TRBJ1-5, the V gene TRBV12-5; possibly TRBD1 for D (6 bases). The V and J ends lost 9 bases and 7 bases respectively, with 19 bases between them. Per germline, CDR1 LGHNT and CDR2 FRNRAP. This CDR3 is built from 14 residues. In DNA, the CDR3 is TGTGCTAGCACTACAGGGTCGGGTAGGCAGCCCCAGCATTTT. As protein: CASTTGSGRQPQHF. The whole variable domain, remainder taken from reference TRBV12-5 and TRBJ1-5, is DARVTQTPRHKVTEMGQEVTMRCQPILGHNTVFWYRQTMMQGLELLAYFRNRAPLDDSGMPKDRFSAEMPDATLATLKIQPSEPRDSAVYFCASTTGSGRQPQHFGDGTRLSIL.

This clone was counted a few times. V usage is TRBV4-2 and J usage is TRBJ1-1; 9 bases are a match to TRBD1. In germline, CDR1 is LGHNA, CDR2 YNFKEQ. The CDR3 runs 13 residues. With 5 bases clipped from V and 7 bases from J, the junction kept 5 bases outside the gene matches. The CDR3 loop reads CASSIQGANEAFF. CDR3 sequence (DNA): TGTGCCAGCAGCATACAGGGGGCGAATGAAGCTTTCTTT.

Comments on this clone: Within the sample, other DNA sequences also encode this same CDR3. The rearrangement uses TRBV7-6 and TRBJ2-5; perhaps TRBD2 as D (7 bases). CDR1 and CDR2 from the germline V gene are SGHVS and FNYEAQ. V lost 3 bases, J lost 2 bases, and 13 bases lay in between. The CDR3 is 15 residues long. CDR3 DNA sequence: TGTGCCAGCAGCTTTGAGGGGGGGCTTCAAGAGACCCAGTACTTC. Residues: CASSFEGGLQETQYF. Using reference TRBV7-6 and TRBJ2-5 for the parts outside the CDR3, the full variable domain is GAGVSQSPRYKVTKRGQDVALRCDPISGHVSLYWYRQALGQGPEFLTYFNYEAQQDKSGLPNDRFSAERPEGSISTLTIQRTEQRDSAMYRCASSFEGGLQETQYFGPGTRLLVL.

This clone occurred once. The gene calls are TRBV11-2 and TRBJ1-6; D call uncertain. Germline V gene sequence: CDR1 SGHAT, CDR2 FQNNGV. V shed 5 bases and J shed 8 bases, with 16 bases lying between them. The CDR3 covers 15 residues. In nucleotides, the CDR3 is TGTGCCAGCAGCCTCTCGACTGGGTGGGATTCACCCCTCCACTTT. This gives the protein CASSLSTGWDSPLHF.

The rearrangement uses TRBV5-5 and TRBJ2-2; D perhaps matches TRBD2 (5 bases). Trimming left V 1 base short and J 3 bases short, with 10 bases between. In germline, CDR1 is SGHKS, CDR2 YYEKEE (reference sequence). The CDR3 runs 15 residues. The CDR3 is CASSLSGLYTGELFF. CDR3 nucleotide sequence: TGTGCCAGCAGCTTGAGCGGATTATACACCGGGGAGCTGTTTTTT.

J is TRBJ2-3 and V is TRBV9; 8 nucleotides align to TRBD2. CDR1 and CDR2 from the germline V gene are SGDLS and YYNGEE. The length of the CDR3 is 18 residues. V shed 0 bases and J 2 bases; nucleotides not matched to a gene: 11. This CDR3 is CASSVGGTGGASTDTQYF. The DNA for the CDR3 is TGTGCCAGCAGCGTAGGAGGGACCGGGGGGGCCTCCACAGATACGCAGTATTTT.

V usage is TRBV7-9 and J usage is TRBJ1-6, with D perhaps matching TRBD1 (6 bases). V was pared by 6 bases and J by 6 bases, with 12 bases between. The CDR3 runs 14 residues. Germline lookup yields CDR1 SEHNR and CDR2 FQNEAQ (reference sequence). Here the CDR3 reads CASREVTGNSPLHF. The CDR3 DNA follows: TGTGCCAGCAGGGAGGTGACAGGTAATTCACCCCTCCACTTT.

V gene TRBV6-1 combines with J gene TRBJ1-5; no reliable D call. Germline CDR1 MNHNS, CDR2 SASEGT. The CDR3 length is 12 residues. V lost 4 bases and J lost 4, with 5 bases in between. DNA for the CDR3: TGTGCCAGCAGTGCTCTAAATCAGCCCCAGCATTTT. Protein sequence: CASSALNQPQHF.

The V and J genes are TRBV2 and TRBJ1-3; D gene unclear. The CDR3 is made up of 12 amino acids. V was trimmed by 8 bases and J by 2 bases, leaving 7 bases between them. CDR1 and CDR2 (germline): SNHLY, FYNNEI. CDR3 in amino acids: CASHRAGNTIYF. In DNA form, the CDR3 reads TGTGCCAGCCACCGGGCTGGAAACACCATATATTTT.